Sequencing of this T cell receptor beta chain was carried out in a study of T cell responses to AZD1222 COVID-19 vaccine. On this clone: As yet, its antigen is unknown.

Germline values: CDR1 SGHTA, CDR2 FQGNSA. Trimming pared 2 bases from V and 4 bases from J, leaving 11 bases between. The CDR3 is made up of 14 amino acids. Study-wide findings and caveats: Spike as a whole was targeted by vaccine-associated CD4 TCRs, dominant at 160-218 and 743-854.

Libraries were prepared by immunoSEQ multiplex PCR; TCRdb keeps only in-frame clonotypes and omits some of them. The sample holds tens of thousands of clones, 70% to 90% seen once. Sequenced material: peripheral blood, taken 28 days after the second AZD1222 dose. The V gene is TRBV7-2, the J gene TRBJ1-2; D not certain. The TCR originated in an adult who received the AZD1222 COVID-19 vaccine. CDR3 sequence: CASSLKDTIYGYTF. The CDR3 coding sequence is TGTGCCAGCAGCTTAAAAGACACGATCTATGGCTACACCTTC.